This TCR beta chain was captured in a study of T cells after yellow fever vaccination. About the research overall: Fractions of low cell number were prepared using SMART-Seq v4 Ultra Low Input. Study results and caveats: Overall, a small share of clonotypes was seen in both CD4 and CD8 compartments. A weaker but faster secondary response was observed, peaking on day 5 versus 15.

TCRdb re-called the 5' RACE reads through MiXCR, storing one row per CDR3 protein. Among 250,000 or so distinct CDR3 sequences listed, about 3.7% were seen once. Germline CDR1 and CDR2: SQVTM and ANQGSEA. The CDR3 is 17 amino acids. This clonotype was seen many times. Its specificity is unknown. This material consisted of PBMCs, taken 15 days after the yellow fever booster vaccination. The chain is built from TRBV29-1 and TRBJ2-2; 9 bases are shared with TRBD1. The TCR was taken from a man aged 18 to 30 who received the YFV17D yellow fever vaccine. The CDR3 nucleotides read TGCAGTATACGGGGACAGGGCGGTCAGTCGAACACCGGGGAGCTGTTTTTT. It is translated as CSIRGQGGQSNTGELFF.